These T cell receptor beta chains were read from a single sample in a study of OX40 agonist ivuxolimab in advanced cancers. The data were produced by immunoSEQ multiplex PCR, yet TCRdb's version contains in-frame clones alone and is incomplete. The repertoire consists of tens of thousands of clones, with approximately 86% occurring once and the leading ten covering roughly 40%. Material: CD4+ or CD8+ T cells sorted from blood, obtained in a trial of the OX40 agonist ivuxolimab. The receptors here all came from an adult with an advanced solid tumor such as melanoma, head and neck, liver or kidney cancer. Each CDR3 is given with its conserved first and last residue. The D gene is left open where the match is weak. A row's size may be missing; if present it is once, few, many or a size class.

d_call cdr3_length j_call v_call clone_size cdr3_nt cdr3_aa
TRBD2 15 TRBJ2-5 TRBV6-5 . TGTGCCAGCAGTAAACTAGCGGGAGAGGGAGAGACCCAGTACTTC CASSKLAGEGETQYF
TRBD1 16 TRBJ2-7 TRBV4-3 . TGCGCCAGCAGCCAAGATACAGGGGTCAGCTCCTACGAGCAGTACTTC CASSQDTGVSSYEQYF
. 13 TRBJ1-5 TRBV27 . TGTGCCAGCAGTTTTGGGAGGAATCAGCCCCAGCATTTT CASSFGRNQPQHF
TRBD2 15 TRBJ2-3 TRBV5-1 . TGCGCCAGCAGCTTGTACGGGAGGGCCTCCGATACGCAGTATTTT CASSLYGRASDTQYF
. 15 TRBJ2-5 TRBV6-5 once TGTGCCAGCAGTTACTCGCCGGGCAGGGGAGAGACCCAGTACTTC CASSYSPGRGETQYF
TRBD2 17 TRBJ2-7 TRBV4-2 . TGTGCCAGCAGGGGACTAGCGGGAGGCCCTTACTCCTACGAGCAGTACTTC CASRGLAGGPYSYEQYF
TRBD2 16 TRBJ2-5 TRBV4-1 once TGCGCCAGCAGTGAGGAGGGACTAGCGAACCAAGAGACCCAGTACTTC CASSEEGLANQETQYF
. 15 TRBJ2-1 TRBV4-1 . TGCGCCAGCAGCCAACTGACTACCACCTACAATGAGCAGTTCTTC CASSQLTTTYNEQFF
. 16 TRBJ2-1 TRBV5-6 few TGTGCCAGCAGCCCTGGTGTCCGGGTATCGTACAATGAGCAGTTCTTC CASSPGVRVSYNEQFF
TRBD2 15 TRBJ2-1 TRBV7-9 . TGTGCCAGCAGCCTTATGGGCCTAGCGGGATATGAGCAGTTCTTC CASSLMGLAGYEQFF
TRBD2 15 TRBJ2-7 TRBV4-2 . TGTGCCAGCAGCCATTTAGCGGGAGGAGCCTACGAGCAGTACTTC CASSHLAGGAYEQYF
TRBD2 15 TRBJ2-5 TRBV5-8 . TGTGCCAGCAGCTGGGGACTAGCGGGAGGAGAGACCCAGTACTTC CASSWGLAGGETQYF
. 15 TRBJ2-1 TRBV7-8 . TGTGCCAGCAGTCTCCCCCGGGGTTCCTACAATGAGCAGTTCTTC CASSLPRGSYNEQFF